This T cell receptor beta chain was identified in a study of T cell repertoires in cytomegalovirus infection. Findings and limits, study-wide: HLA-C-restricted, CMV-specific TCR beta clonotypes were dominant ex vivo.

Each CDR3 protein is one row after TCRdb ran MiXCR on the reads. The data show around 900,000 distinct CDR3 sequences, roughly 31% seen once. Notes on this clonotype: Its cognate antigen is unknown. A junction boundary mismatches the germline segment, possibly from a read error.

CDR1 and CDR2 (germline): MNHEY, SMNVEV (reference sequence). The CDR3 runs to 13 residues. This chain links TRBV27 with TRBJ2-4, with TRBD2 identical over 11 bases. Sample: cultured CD8+ T cells from PBMCs, taken from culture after CMV antigen stimulation. This receptor was identified in a human donor in good health (CMV status not recorded). Some clones in this sample may be carry-over from other donors' samples. CDR3 bases: TGTGTCAGCAGGACAGGGACTAGCGGCATTCAGTACTTC. Protein: CVSRTGTSGIQYF.